This T cell receptor beta chain was profiled in a study of blood T cell repertoires in COVID-19. CDR3 length: 19 residues. The V and J ends lost 5 bases and 9 bases, in that order; junction bases with no gene match: 23. Germline assignment: CDR1 LNHDA and CDR2 SQIVND (reference sequence). Clones were sequenced by immunoSEQ multiplex PCR, and TCRdb holds only the in-frame ones, with some missing. This sample has under 250,000 clones, with approximately 82% found just once. V is TRBV19 and J is TRBJ2-1, with 9 bases matching TRBD2. The source is a human donor in a cohort sampled during active COVID-19. Sample: peripheral blood. The CDR3 DNA reads as TGTGCCAGTAGTCATACGGGACTGGCGGGAGGGTTAATCTTCGGTGAGCAGTTCTTC. It is translated as CASSHTGLAGGLIFGEQFF. Supplemented by reference TRBV19 and TRBJ2-1, the full variable domain reads DGGITQSPKYLFRKEGQNVTLSCEQNLNHDAMYWYRQDPGQGLRLIYYSQIVNDFQKGDIAEGYSVSREKKESFPLTVTSAQKNPTAFYLCASSHTGLAGGLIFGEQFFGPGTRLTVL.